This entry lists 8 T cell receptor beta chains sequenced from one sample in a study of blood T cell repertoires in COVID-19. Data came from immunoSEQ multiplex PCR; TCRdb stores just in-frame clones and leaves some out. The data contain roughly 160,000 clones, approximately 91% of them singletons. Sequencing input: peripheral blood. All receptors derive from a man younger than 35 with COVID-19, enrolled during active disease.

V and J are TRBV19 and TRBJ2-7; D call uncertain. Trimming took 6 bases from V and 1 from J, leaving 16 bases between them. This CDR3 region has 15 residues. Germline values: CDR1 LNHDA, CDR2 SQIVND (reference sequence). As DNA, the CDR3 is TGTGCCAGTAGCATGGGCAGTAAATTTTCCTACGAGCAGTACTTC. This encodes CASSMGSKFSYEQYF.

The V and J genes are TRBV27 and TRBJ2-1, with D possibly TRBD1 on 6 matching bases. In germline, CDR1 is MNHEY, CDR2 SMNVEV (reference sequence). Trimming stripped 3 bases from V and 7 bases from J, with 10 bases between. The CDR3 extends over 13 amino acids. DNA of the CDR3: TGTGCCAGCAGTTTTTGGGGGCAGAATGAGCAGTTCTTC. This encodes CASSFWGQNEQFF.

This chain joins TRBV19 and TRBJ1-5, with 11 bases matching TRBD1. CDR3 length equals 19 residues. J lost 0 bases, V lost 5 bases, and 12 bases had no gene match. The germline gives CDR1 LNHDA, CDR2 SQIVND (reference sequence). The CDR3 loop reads CASSPLGTGGRHSNQPQHF. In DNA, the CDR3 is TGTGCCAGTAGTCCTCTGGGGACAGGGGGAAGGCATAGCAATCAGCCCCAGCATTTT.

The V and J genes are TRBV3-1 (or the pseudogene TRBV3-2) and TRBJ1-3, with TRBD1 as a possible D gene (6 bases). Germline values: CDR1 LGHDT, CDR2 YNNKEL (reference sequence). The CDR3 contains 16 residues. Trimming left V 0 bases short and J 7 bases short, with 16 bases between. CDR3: CASSQDFQGPLNTIYF. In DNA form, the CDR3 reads TGTGCCAGCAGCCAAGATTTCCAGGGGCCGCTGAACACCATATATTTT.

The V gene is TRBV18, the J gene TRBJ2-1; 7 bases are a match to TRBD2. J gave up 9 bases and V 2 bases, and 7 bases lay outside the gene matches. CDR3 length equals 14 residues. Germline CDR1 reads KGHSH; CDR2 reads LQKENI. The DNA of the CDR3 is TGTGCCAGCTCACCAGTAGCGGGCCCAGGTGAGCAGTTCTTC. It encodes CASSPVAGPGEQFF.

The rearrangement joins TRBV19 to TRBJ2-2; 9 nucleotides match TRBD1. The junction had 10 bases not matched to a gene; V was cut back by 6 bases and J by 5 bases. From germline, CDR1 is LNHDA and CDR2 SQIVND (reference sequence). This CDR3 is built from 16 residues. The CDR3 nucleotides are TGTGCCAGTAGGGAGAAGGACAGGGGATATACCGGGGAGCTGTTTTTT. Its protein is CASREKDRGYTGELFF. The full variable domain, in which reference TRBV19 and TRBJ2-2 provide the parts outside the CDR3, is DGGITQSPKYLFRKEGQNVTLSCEQNLNHDAMYWYRQDPGQGLRLIYYSQIVNDFQKGDIAEGYSVSREKKESFPLTVTSAQKNPTAFYLCASREKDRGYTGELFFGEGSRLTVL.

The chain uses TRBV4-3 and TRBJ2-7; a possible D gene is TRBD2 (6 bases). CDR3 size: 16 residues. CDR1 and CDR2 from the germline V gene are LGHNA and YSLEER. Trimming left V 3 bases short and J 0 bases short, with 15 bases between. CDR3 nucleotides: TGCGCCAGCAGCCAGGCTATTGGGAGGAGCTCCTACGAGCAGTACTTC. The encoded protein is CASSQAIGRSSYEQYF.

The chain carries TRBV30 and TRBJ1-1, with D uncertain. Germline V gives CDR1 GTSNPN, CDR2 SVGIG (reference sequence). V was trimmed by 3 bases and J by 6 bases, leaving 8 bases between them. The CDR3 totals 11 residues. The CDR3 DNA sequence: TGTGCCTGGAGCCCGGGAGCTGAAGCTTTCTTT. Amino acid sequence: CAWSPGAEAFF.